The entry that follows covers one TCR beta chain sequence. The data originate from a study of cytomegalovirus exposure and HLA in healthy donors. 13 Jbeta primers and 60 Vbeta primers were used for the PCR. The method was immunoSEQ multiplex PCR; TCRdb's version includes in-frame clones alone and lacks a portion of them. The table shows about 120,000 clones, with over 70% occurring only once. The TCR comes from a woman aged 40 to 50 in good health and CMV-seropositive. The sample consisted of PBMCs.

In DNA form, the CDR3 reads TGTGCCAGCAGTTTATACGCCCCCCACAGCCGAGAGACCCAGTACTTC. Translating gives CASSLYAPHSRETQYF. The V and J genes are TRBV28 and TRBJ2-5, with D uncertain. Germline V gives CDR1 MDHEN, CDR2 SYDVKM. The V end was cut by 1 base, the J end by 4 bases, with 16 bases between. CDR3 length equals 16 residues.